These 30 T cell receptor beta chains share one sample of origin, sequenced in a study of blood T cell repertoires in COVID-19. TCRdb's table, derived via immunoSEQ multiplex PCR, lists solely in-frame clones and lacks some. The table shows about 210,000 clones, with 81% occurring only once. The sample consisted of PBMCs or T cells enriched from blood (not recorded which). All receptors derive from a woman aged 50 to 60 with acute COVID-19.

V is TRBV12-3 or TRBV12-4 and J is TRBJ2-5, with D perhaps matching TRBD1 (6 bases). Trimming removed 6 bases from V and 7 bases from J, with 9 bases in between. This CDR3 region has 11 residues. The CDR3 DNA follows: TGTGCCAGCAGACTACAGGGGACCCAGTACTTC. It encodes CASRLQGTQYF.

The rearrangement uses TRBV2 and TRBJ1-1; D remains unclear. The V end lost 3 bases, the J end lost 12 bases, and 14 bases lay between the germline ends. CDR1 SNHLY and CDR2 FYNNEI come from the germline V gene. The CDR3 runs 12 residues. The CDR3 spells CASSDLNGGPFF. As DNA, the CDR3 is TGTGCCAGCAGTGATTTGAACGGAGGCCCTTTCTTT. Together with reference TRBV2 and TRBJ1-1, the CDR3 gives the full variable domain: EPEVTQTPSHQVTQMGQEVILRCVPISNHLYFYWYRQILGQKVEFLVSFYNNEISEKSEIFDDQFSVERPDGSNFTLKIRSTKLEDSAMYFCASSDLNGGPFFGQGTRLTVV.

CDR3 nucleotide sequence: TGTGCCAGCAGCTTAGGACTTACAGGGGCGGGTGCCTATGGCTACACCTTC. The encoded protein is CASSLGLTGAGAYGYTF. The chain joins TRBV11-2 to TRBJ1-2; TRBD1 matches 7 bases. The CDR3 extends over 17 amino acids. Germline lookup yields CDR1 SGHAT and CDR2 FQNNGV. V was pared by 1 base and J by 4 bases, with 12 bases of the junction left unmatched. Full variable domain (outside the CDR3, taken from reference TRBV11-2 and TRBJ1-2): EAGVAQSPRYKIIEKRQSVAFWCNPISGHATLYWYQQILGQGPKLLIQFQNNGVVDDSQLPKDRFSAERLKGVDSTLKIQPAKLEDSAVYLCASSLGLTGAGAYGYTFGSGTRLTVV.

The V gene is TRBV5-3, the J gene TRBJ1-5; 7 bases align to TRBD1. TRBV5-3 is an open reading frame whose function is uncertain. Losses at the gene ends were 3 bases for V and 5 bases for J; bases not matched to a gene: 11. The CDR3 length is 16 residues. The CDR3, as DNA: TGTGCCAGAAGCTGGAGGGGCCAGGGGGAGGATCAGCCCCAGCATTTT. Translated, it gives CARSWRGQGEDQPQHF.

This chain uses TRBV29-1 with TRBJ2-5; tentatively, D is TRBD1 (5 bases). The CDR3 is made up of 14 amino acids. The germline V and J ends were trimmed by 5 bases and 2 bases, with 15 bases remaining between them. CDR1 is SQVTM, CDR2 ANQGSEA, per germline. CDR3 sequence (DNA): TGCAGCGTTCAAGGGGCATATTGGCAAGAGACCCAGTACTTC. Amino acids: CSVQGAYWQETQYF.

The genes are TRBV19 and TRBJ2-5; 12 bases map to TRBD1. Looked up from germline, CDR1 is LNHDA and CDR2 is SQIVND (reference sequence). After removal of 4 bases from V and 4 bases from J, the junction contained 4 bases not matched to a gene. This CDR3 contains 15 residues. CDR3 coding DNA: TGTGCCAGTAGTAGCGGGACAGGGGGCCGAGAGACCCAGTACTTC. Protein sequence: CASSSGTGGRETQYF.

This clone was counted only a few times. The CDR3 spells CASSRTDRANTEAFF. The CDR3 nucleotides read TGCGCCAGCAGCCGGACCGACAGGGCGAACACTGAAGCTTTCTTT. V usage is TRBV4-1 and J usage is TRBJ1-1, with 7 positions matching TRBD1. Germline lookup yields CDR1 MGHRA and CDR2 YSYEKL. The CDR3 is 15 amino acids. V was pared by 4 bases and J by 1 base, with 6 bases of the junction left unmatched.

With regard to this clone: This sample also contains other DNA sequences that code for the same CDR3. The genes are TRBV2 and TRBJ2-2; possibly TRBD2 for D (6 bases). The length of the CDR3 is 17 residues. Trimming removed 3 bases at V and 7 bases at J, with 21 bases between. Germline CDR1 and CDR2: SNHLY and FYNNEI. The CDR3 protein is CASSEIMRGQDGGELFF. CDR3 DNA: TGTGCCAGCAGTGAGATCATGCGGGGTCAGGATGGCGGGGAGCTGTTTTTT.

J is TRBJ2-2 and V is TRBV20-1, with D possibly being TRBD2 (6 bases). The V end was cut by 3 bases, the J end by 2 bases, with 10 bases between. The CDR3 is 14 residues long. CDR1 DFQATT and CDR2 SNEGSKA come from the germline V gene (reference sequence). The CDR3 region is CSASPGGNTGELFF. The CDR3 DNA reads TGCAGTGCTAGTCCCGGGGGTAACACCGGGGAGCTGTTTTTT.

This rearrangement joins TRBV7-2 to TRBJ2-7; 7 bases map to TRBD2. The CDR3 consists of 14 residues. After removal of 6 bases from V and 1 base from J, the junction contained 6 bases not matched to a gene. The germline V gene encodes CDR1 SGHTA and CDR2 FQGNSA. The CDR3 sequence is CASRLRGGSYEQYF. The CDR3 nucleotides read TGTGCCAGCAGACTAAGGGGAGGGTCCTACGAGCAGTACTTC.

This clone was seen a few times. The rearrangement uses TRBV20-1 and TRBJ1-2; 7 nucleotides match TRBD1. The CDR3 consists of 12 residues. Germline trimming cut 3 bases from V and 4 bases from J; bases unmatched to any gene: 2. Germline lookup yields CDR1 DFQATT and CDR2 SNEGSKA (reference sequence). The chain's CDR3 is CSASRDSYGYTF. The CDR3 nucleotides read TGCAGTGCTAGTAGGGACAGCTATGGCTACACCTTC.

This clone was detected ten times or more. The V gene is TRBV4-2, the J gene TRBJ1-6; no firm D call. Germline CDR1 and CDR2: LGHNA and YNFKEQ. V lost 4 bases to trimming and J lost 0 bases, with 13 bases between them. The CDR3 contains 17 residues. The CDR3 coding sequence is TGTGCCAGCAGCCCCGATCTACAGAGCTCCTATAATTCACCCCTCCACTTT. Translating it yields CASSPDLQSSYNSPLHF.

This clone was seen only a few times. The V call is TRBV11-2, the J call TRBJ1-6, with 7 nucleotides matching TRBD1. This CDR3 region has 14 residues. The ends lost 6 bases at V and 7 bases at J; junction bases unmatched: 6. Germline V lookup: CDR1 SGHAT, CDR2 FQNNGV. CDR3 DNA: TGTGCCAGCAGGCCGGGACAGACGAATTCACCCCTCCACTTT. It codes for CASRPGQTNSPLHF.

CDR3 amino acids: CASRGQGANTGELFF. The DNA for the CDR3 is TGTGCCAGTAGGGGACAGGGGGCGAACACCGGGGAGCTGTTTTTT. The rearrangement links TRBV19 to TRBJ2-2; TRBD1 matches at 11 bases. In germline, CDR1 is LNHDA, CDR2 SQIVND (reference sequence). V lost 6 bases, J lost 0 bases, and 0 bases stayed unmatched. This CDR3 is 15 amino acids long.

The CDR3 reads CASSQDGLSAAYNEQFF. The CDR3 DNA sequence: TGTGCCAGCAGCCAAGATGGTCTTAGCGCGGCCTACAATGAGCAGTTCTTC. The chain uses TRBV3-1 (or the pseudogene TRBV3-2) and TRBJ2-1; a possible D gene is TRBD2 (5 bases). Trimming took 0 bases from V and 2 from J, leaving 14 bases between them. The CDR3 runs 17 residues. CDR1 is LGHDT and CDR2 is YNNKEL in the germline V gene (reference sequence).

The chain has TRBV11-3 and TRBJ2-5; TRBD2 is a possible D gene (5 bases). CDR1 is SGHNT and CDR2 is YENEEA in the germline V gene. V was cut by 2 bases and J by 4 bases, with 14 bases left in between. The CDR3 has 15 residues. DNA of the CDR3: TGTGCCAGCAGCTTACCGGGGATCCCCGGAGAGACCCAGTACTTC. This codes for CASSLPGIPGETQYF.

The chain has TRBV10-3 and TRBJ2-1; D unclear. CDR1 and CDR2 from the germline V gene are ENHRY and SYGVKD. The CDR3 is 13 amino acids. V shed 4 bases and J shed 9 bases, with 13 bases lying between them. The CDR3 here is CAISGRFKIEQFF. CDR3 coding DNA: TGTGCCATCAGTGGCAGATTTAAGATTGAGCAGTTCTTC.

The chain carries TRBV27 and TRBJ1-3, with 7 bases identical to TRBD1. Germline assignment: CDR1 MNHEY and CDR2 SMNVEV (reference sequence). The trim removed 2 bases at V and 4 bases at J, leaving 8 bases unmatched. The length of the CDR3 is 16 residues. The CDR3 is CASSLRGPGQGNTIYF. CDR3 sequence (DNA): TGTGCCAGCAGTTTAAGGGGTCCGGGACAGGGAAACACCATATATTTT.

The chain uses TRBV7-2 and TRBJ1-2; 9 positions agree with TRBD1. CDR1 and CDR2 (germline): SGHTA, FQGNSA. V gave up 5 bases and J gave up 4 bases; unmatched junction bases: 5. CDR3 length: 14 amino acids. The CDR3 loop reads CASSPQDRGYGYTF. The CDR3 nucleotides read TGTGCCAGCAGCCCTCAGGACAGGGGCTATGGCTACACCTTC.

The CDR3 spells CASSLAGGSNEQFF. The CDR3 DNA follows: TGTGCCAGCAGCTTAGCGGGGGGGAGCAATGAGCAGTTCTTC. The rearrangement uses TRBV7-8 and TRBJ2-1; 7 nucleotides align to TRBD2. The CDR3 runs to 14 residues. Germline V gene sequence: CDR1 SGHVS, CDR2 FQNEAQ. Trimming took 0 bases from V and 6 from J; bases not matched to a gene: 2.

The chain employs TRBV7-2 and TRBJ2-7, with 7 positions matching TRBD1. Germline CDR1 reads SGHTA; CDR2 reads FQGNSA. V shed 5 bases and J 6 bases; nucleotides not matched to a gene: 4. The CDR3 runs to 12 residues. CDR3 in DNA: TGTGCCAGCAGCCAGCAGGGGGTCGAGCAGTACTTC. Protein sequence: CASSQQGVEQYF.

The chain links TRBV2 to TRBJ2-7, with TRBD1 matching 8 bases. CDR3 length equals 14 residues. Germline-derived CDR1 and CDR2 are SNHLY and FYNNEI. V dropped 3 bases and J dropped 2; count of bases not matched to a gene: 3. The CDR3 region is CASSEDRVAYEQYF. The CDR3 coding sequence is TGTGCCAGCAGTGAGGACAGGGTCGCCTACGAGCAGTACTTC.

The V gene is TRBV6-1, the J gene TRBJ2-1, with 7 nucleotides matching TRBD2. V lost 4 bases and J lost 0; bases outside the gene matches: 6. Germline V gene sequence: CDR1 MNHNS, CDR2 SASEGT. The CDR3 length is 16 residues. The CDR3, as DNA: TGTGCCAGCAGTGGGCCTGGCGGGAGCTCCTACAATGAGCAGTTCTTC. Translating gives CASSGPGGSSYNEQFF.

The rearrangement uses TRBV3-1 (or the pseudogene TRBV3-2) and TRBJ2-1; 10 bases line up with TRBD2. Trimming at V came to 1 base and at J to 2 bases, leaving 14 bases not matched to a gene. From germline, CDR1 is LGHDT and CDR2 YNNKEL (reference sequence). This CDR3 comprises 20 residues. Here the CDR3 reads CASSQVAGASLAGTYNEQFF. CDR3 coding DNA: TGTGCCAGCAGCCAAGTAGCAGGGGCCTCACTAGCGGGGACCTACAATGAGCAGTTCTTC.

This chain uses TRBV19 with TRBJ2-3; 13 bases line up with TRBD2. The V segment lost 6 bases and the J segment 5 bases; nucleotides outside the gene matches: 2. CDR1 LNHDA and CDR2 SQIVND come from the germline V gene (reference sequence). This CDR3 comprises 14 residues. Written as DNA, the CDR3 is TGTGCCAGTAGGACTAGCGGGGGGAAAGATACGCAGTATTTT. Translating it yields CASRTSGGKDTQYF. The full variable domain, rest sourced from reference TRBV19 and TRBJ2-3, is DGGITQSPKYLFRKEGQNVTLSCEQNLNHDAMYWYRQDPGQGLRLIYYSQIVNDFQKGDIAEGYSVSREKKESFPLTVTSAQKNPTAFYLCASRTSGGKDTQYFGPGTRLTVL.

CDR3 loop: CASSLGQHSNQPQHF. The CDR3 region has the DNA TGTGCCAGCTCACTGGGACAGCATAGCAATCAGCCCCAGCATTTT. This chain connects TRBV18 to TRBJ1-5, with 7 positions matching TRBD1. The ends lost 4 bases at V and 0 bases at J; junction bases unmatched: 3. Germline V gene sequence: CDR1 KGHSH, CDR2 LQKENI. This CDR3 region has 15 residues.

This chain joins TRBV30 and TRBJ2-7, with 7 bases aligning to TRBD2. In germline, CDR1 is GTSNPN, CDR2 SVGIG (reference sequence). There are 17 residues in the CDR3. Losses at the gene ends were 2 bases for V and 7 bases for J; bases not matched to a gene: 20. This chain's CDR3 is CAWSKQTSRYSSWEQYF. The CDR3 DNA reads as TGTGCCTGGAGTAAACAGACTAGCCGATACTCTTCTTGGGAGCAGTACTTC.

V gene TRBV24-1 combines with J gene TRBJ1-4; 10 bases match TRBD1. This CDR3 has 15 residues. Germline V gene lookup returns CDR1 KGHDR and CDR2 SFDVKD. V was clipped by 3 bases and J by 10 bases; unmatched bases: 7. CDR3: CATSDPRDRGGKLFF. The CDR3 DNA reads as TGTGCCACCAGTGATCCCCGGGACAGGGGTGGAAAACTGTTTTTT.

At least ten counts were recorded for this clone. The rearrangement uses TRBV29-1 and TRBJ2-2; the match to TRBD2 covers 11 bases. Germline CDR1 SQVTM, CDR2 ANQGSEA. The V gene end was trimmed by 7 bases and the J gene end by 1 base; junction bases not matched to a gene: 5. The CDR3 is 15 residues long. CDR3 coding DNA: TGCAGCGCCGAGACTAGCGGGGTGAACACCGGGGAGCTGTTTTTT. Translation: CSAETSGVNTGELFF.

J is TRBJ2-2 and V is TRBV7-6, with 7 bases matching TRBD2. Per the germline V gene, CDR1 is SGHVS and CDR2 is FNYEAQ. This CDR3 has 18 residues. With 5 bases clipped from V and 2 bases from J, the junction kept 14 bases outside the gene matches. The CDR3 loop is CASSPQSFAGANTGELFF. The CDR3, as DNA: TGTGCCAGCAGCCCCCAGAGTTTTGCGGGAGCTAACACCGGGGAGCTGTTTTTT.